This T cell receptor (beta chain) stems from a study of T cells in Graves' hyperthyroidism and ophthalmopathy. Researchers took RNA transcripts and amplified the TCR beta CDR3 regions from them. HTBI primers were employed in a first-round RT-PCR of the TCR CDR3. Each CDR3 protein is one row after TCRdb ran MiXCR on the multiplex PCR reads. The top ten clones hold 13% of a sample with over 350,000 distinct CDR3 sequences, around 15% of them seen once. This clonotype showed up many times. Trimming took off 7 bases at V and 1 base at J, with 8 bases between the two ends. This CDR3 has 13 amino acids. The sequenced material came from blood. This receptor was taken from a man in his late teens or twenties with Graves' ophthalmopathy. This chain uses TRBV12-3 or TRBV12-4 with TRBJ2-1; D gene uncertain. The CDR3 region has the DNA TGTGCCAGCAAAGTAGGATCCTACAATGAGCAGTTCTTC. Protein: CASKVGSYNEQFF.